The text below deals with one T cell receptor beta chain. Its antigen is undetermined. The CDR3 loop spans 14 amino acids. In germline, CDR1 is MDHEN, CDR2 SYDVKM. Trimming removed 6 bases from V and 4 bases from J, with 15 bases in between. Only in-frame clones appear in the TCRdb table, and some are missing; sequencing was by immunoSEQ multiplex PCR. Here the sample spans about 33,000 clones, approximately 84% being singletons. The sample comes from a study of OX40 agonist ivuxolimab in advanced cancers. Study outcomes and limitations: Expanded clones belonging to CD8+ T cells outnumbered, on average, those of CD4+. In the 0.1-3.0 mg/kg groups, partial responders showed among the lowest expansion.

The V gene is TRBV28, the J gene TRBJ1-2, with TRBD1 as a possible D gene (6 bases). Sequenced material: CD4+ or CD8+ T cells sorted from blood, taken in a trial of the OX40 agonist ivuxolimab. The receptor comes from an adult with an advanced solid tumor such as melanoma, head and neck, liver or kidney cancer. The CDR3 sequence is CASSPPGQGYGYTF. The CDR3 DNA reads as TGTGCCAGCAGCCCCCCGGGACAAGGCTATGGCTACACCTTC.